The clone carrying this TCR beta chain was detected ten times or more. The source of the sample is a study of patients and donors after allogeneic stem cell transplantation. The CDR3 consists of 13 residues. The V end lost 2 bases, the J end lost 4 bases, and 8 bases lay between the germline ends. TCRdb called the RT-PCR reads again in MiXCR, with one record for every CDR3 protein. Of about a million distinct CDR3 sequences in the sample, under 20% are singletons; the top ten hold under 6.5%. The TCR comes from a human donor who was either an allogeneic HSCT recipient or a stem cell or donor lymphocyte infusion donor (not recorded which). It is not recorded whose cells these are; they may come from a transplant donor. V and J are TRBV12-3 or TRBV12-4 and TRBJ2-5; D gene ambiguous. Sequencing was carried out using blood, either unsorted or a sorted T cell fraction (not recorded which). The CDR3 protein is CASSLKGPETQYF. As DNA, the CDR3 is TGTGCCAGCAGTTTAAAGGGTCCAGAGACCCAGTACTTC.